This is a list of T cell receptor beta chains from one sample in a study of regulatory T cells in long-lasting Graves disease. TCRdb independently ran MiXCR on the multiplex PCR reads; one entry per CDR3 protein. The table shows around 460,000 distinct CDR3 sequences, with approximately 23% occurring only once. The sample here was peripheral blood mononuclear cells (PBMCs), taken when the disease was refractory, from a patient treated with antithyroid drugs. All receptors derive from a female donor with Graves disease. Each CDR3 is given with its conserved first and last residue. A D gene is named only where the DNA matches it firmly. Not every row has a clone size; where given, it reads once, few, many or a size class.

j_call: TRBJ1-4
clone_size: few
d_call: NA
v_call: TRBV28
cdr3_nt: TGTGCCAGCAGTTTATCGCAGGGAAGTAATGAAAAACTGTTTTTT
cdr3_aa: CASSLSQGSNEKLFF

j_call: TRBJ2-5
clone_size: NA
d_call: TRBD2
v_call: TRBV3-1
cdr3_nt: TGTGCCAGCAGCCGTGGGGTAGCGGGAAAGTATGAGACCCAGTACTTC
cdr3_aa: CASSRGVAGKYETQYF

j_call: TRBJ1-2
clone_size: many
d_call: TRBD1
v_call: TRBV19
cdr3_nt: TGTGCCAGTAGGACGACAGGGGACTATGGCTACACCTTC
cdr3_aa: CASRTTGDYGYTF

j_call: TRBJ2-5
clone_size: many
d_call: NA
v_call: TRBV29-1
cdr3_nt: TGCAGCGTTGGTATAAGCGGAGGGGAGACCCAGTACTTC
cdr3_aa: CSVGISGGETQYF

j_call: TRBJ2-7
clone_size: many
d_call: NA
v_call: TRBV7-2
cdr3_nt: TGTGCCAGCAGCCTCGGGACTTACTGGGGAGACGAGCAGTACTTC
cdr3_aa: CASSLGTYWGDEQYF

j_call: TRBJ1-1
clone_size: few
d_call: NA
v_call: TRBV27
cdr3_nt: TGTGCCTCCCAACCGGGGACGCCGTTACGGGGCACTGAAGCTTTCTTT
cdr3_aa: CASQPGTPLRGTEAFF

j_call: TRBJ2-2
clone_size: many
d_call: TRBD1
v_call: TRBV12-3/TRBV12-4
cdr3_nt: TGTGCCAGCAGCTTGCAGGGGGACACCGGGGAGCTGTTTTTT
cdr3_aa: CASSLQGDTGELFF

j_call: TRBJ1-2
clone_size: many
d_call: NA
v_call: TRBV28
cdr3_nt: TGTGCCAGCAGTAACCGTGGAGGGATCTATGGCTACACCTTC
cdr3_aa: CASSNRGGIYGYTF

j_call: TRBJ2-2
clone_size: few
d_call: NA
v_call: TRBV6-2/TRBV6-3
cdr3_nt: TGTGCCAGCAGTCTCGTGGGTGGCGGAGAGTCGAACACCGGGGAGCTGTTTTTT
cdr3_aa: CASSLVGGGESNTGELFF

j_call: TRBJ1-5
clone_size: NA
d_call: NA
v_call: TRBV6-2/TRBV6-3
cdr3_nt: TGTGCCAGCAGTTATTTACAGCAGGGGCCCCAGCATTTT
cdr3_aa: CASSYLQQGPQHF

j_call: TRBJ2-7
clone_size: once
d_call: TRBD1
v_call: TRBV30
cdr3_nt: TGTGCCTGGAGTTTACTCGGGACAGCGCTCTTTTTC
cdr3_aa: CAWSLLGTALFF

j_call: TRBJ1-1
clone_size: NA
d_call: NA
v_call: TRBV20-1
cdr3_nt: TGCAGTGCTCCCAGGACCGGGGCCCCTGAAGCTTTCTTT
cdr3_aa: CSAPRTGAPEAFF

j_call: TRBJ2-2
clone_size: few
d_call: NA
v_call: TRBV20-1
cdr3_nt: TGCAGTGCTCCGACTCCTCCCGGGGAGCTGTTTTTT
cdr3_aa: CSAPTPPGELFF

j_call: TRBJ1-5
clone_size: many
d_call: NA
v_call: TRBV11-2
cdr3_nt: TGTGCCAGCAGCTTAACAGGGATGACCAATCAGCCCCAGCATTTT
cdr3_aa: CASSLTGMTNQPQHF

j_call: TRBJ1-2
clone_size: few
d_call: NA
v_call: TRBV20-1
cdr3_nt: TGCAGTGCTAGAGGCACAAGGACAGACTATGGCTACACCTTC
cdr3_aa: CSARGTRTDYGYTF

j_call: TRBJ1-6
clone_size: many
d_call: TRBD1
v_call: TRBV28
cdr3_nt: TGTGCCAGCAGGGGAACAGGGGAGGGTTCACCCCTCCACTTT
cdr3_aa: CASRGTGEGSPLHF

j_call: TRBJ1-2
clone_size: many
d_call: NA
v_call: TRBV29-1
cdr3_nt: TGCAGCGTTGACCGCGCAGCTCTTAACTATGGCTACACCTTC
cdr3_aa: CSVDRAALNYGYTF

j_call: TRBJ1-4
clone_size: NA
d_call: TRBD1
v_call: TRBV11-2
cdr3_nt: TGTGCCAGCAGCTCCTTAGGACAGGGATTCGGAAAACTGTTTTTT
cdr3_aa: CASSSLGQGFGKLFF

j_call: TRBJ2-6
clone_size: few
d_call: NA
v_call: TRBV7-9
cdr3_nt: TGTGCCAGCCTAGAAGCGGAGAGCGGCCGGGGTCCTACCTCTGGGGCCAACGTCCTGACTTTC
cdr3_aa: CASLEAESGRGPTSGANVLTF

j_call: TRBJ2-6
clone_size: NA
d_call: NA
v_call: TRBV5-1
cdr3_nt: TGCGCCAGCAGCCCCGTCAGACAGGCCCTCTCTGGGGCCAACGTCCTGACTTTC
cdr3_aa: CASSPVRQALSGANVLTF

j_call: TRBJ2-7
clone_size: NA
d_call: TRBD1
v_call: TRBV6-5
cdr3_nt: TGTGCCAGCAAGTACTCCGGGACAGGAACCTACGAGCAGTACTTC
cdr3_aa: CASKYSGTGTYEQYF

j_call: TRBJ1-1
clone_size: NA
d_call: NA
v_call: TRBV14
cdr3_nt: TGTGCCAGCAGCCAGTTCGACTCCGGGGGTTCGGCTTTCTTT
cdr3_aa: CASSQFDSGGSAFF

j_call: TRBJ1-2
clone_size: NA
d_call: NA
v_call: TRBV28
cdr3_nt: TGTGCCAGCAGTTTAGCAGGGACCCCGAACTATGGCTACGCCTTC
cdr3_aa: CASSLAGTPNYGYAF

j_call: TRBJ1-1
clone_size: NA
d_call: NA
v_call: TRBV5-6
cdr3_nt: TGTGCCAGCAGCTTCGGGGCGGGGCGGCTGAACACTGAAGCTTTCTTT
cdr3_aa: CASSFGAGRLNTEAFF

j_call: TRBJ1-1
clone_size: few
d_call: NA
v_call: TRBV20-1
cdr3_nt: TGCAGTGCGAAGGGGGAGGGAAGAGCTTTCTTT
cdr3_aa: CSAKGEGRAFF

j_call: TRBJ1-1
clone_size: many
d_call: TRBD1
v_call: TRBV6-1
cdr3_nt: TGTGCCAGCAGCTCCCCAGGGGGGGCGATGGGGTACACTGAAGCTTTCTTT
cdr3_aa: CASSSPGGAMGYTEAFF

j_call: TRBJ1-6
clone_size: many
d_call: TRBD1
v_call: TRBV28
cdr3_nt: TGTGCCAGCAGACCCGGGACAGGGGATTCACCCCTCCACTTT
cdr3_aa: CASRPGTGDSPLHF

j_call: TRBJ2-2
clone_size: NA
d_call: TRBD2
v_call: TRBV6-1
cdr3_nt: TGTGCCAGCAGCTCCATGGGACTAGCGGTCCTCAACACCGGGGAGCTGTTTTTT
cdr3_aa: CASSSMGLAVLNTGELFF

j_call: TRBJ1-2
clone_size: many
d_call: TRBD1
v_call: TRBV27
cdr3_nt: TGTGCCAGCAGTCCGACCCCGACAGGGGCCCGTCGGGGCTACACCTTC
cdr3_aa: CASSPTPTGARRGYTF

j_call: TRBJ1-4
clone_size: few
d_call: NA
v_call: TRBV30
cdr3_nt: TGTGCCTGGAGTGTCAGGGTAACTAATGAAAAACTGTTTTTT
cdr3_aa: CAWSVRVTNEKLFF

j_call: TRBJ1-2
clone_size: many
d_call: TRBD1
v_call: TRBV10-3
cdr3_nt: TGTGCCATCAGTGAGTCGATGGTACAGGGGGCGAACTATGGCTACACCTTC
cdr3_aa: CAISESMVQGANYGYTF

j_call: TRBJ1-2
clone_size: NA
d_call: TRBD1
v_call: TRBV28
cdr3_nt: TGTGCCAGCAGTCCGGGACAGGGGGCGTCCGGCTACACCTTC
cdr3_aa: CASSPGQGASGYTF

j_call: TRBJ2-7
clone_size: NA
d_call: TRBD2
v_call: TRBV5-1
cdr3_nt: TGCGCCAGCAGCTTGGCCGGGCTAGCGGGTGGTTACGAGCAGTACTTC
cdr3_aa: CASSLAGLAGGYEQYF

j_call: TRBJ2-5
clone_size: many
d_call: NA
v_call: TRBV28
cdr3_nt: TGTGCCAGCAGTCCCCTTGGAGAGAGGGAGACCCAGTACTTC
cdr3_aa: CASSPLGERETQYF

j_call: TRBJ2-2
clone_size: NA
d_call: NA
v_call: TRBV15
cdr3_nt: TGTGCCACCGCTCTCAGGGCAGGGTACGGGGAGCTGTTTTTT
cdr3_aa: CATALRAGYGELFF

j_call: TRBJ1-1
clone_size: few
d_call: NA
v_call: TRBV28
cdr3_nt: TGTGCCACCGAAAAAATTAACACTGAAGCTTTCTTT
cdr3_aa: CATEKINTEAFF

j_call: TRBJ1-6
clone_size: many
d_call: NA
v_call: TRBV7-2
cdr3_nt: TGTGCCAGCAGCTTAGGACAGCATAATTCACCCCTCCACTTT
cdr3_aa: CASSLGQHNSPLHF